This T cell receptor (beta chain) is from a study of cytomegalovirus exposure and HLA in healthy donors. The PCR was carried out with 60 Vbeta primers and 13 Jbeta primers. Produced via immunoSEQ multiplex PCR; TCRdb's table is partial and in-frame only. Its table records more than 140,000 clones. The receptor was isolated from a woman between 18 and 29 years old in good health and CMV-seronegative. Material for sequencing was PBMCs.

CDR3 in amino acids: CASSQDRGRTEAFF. The DNA of the CDR3 is TGTGCCAGCAGCCAAGACAGGGGTCGAACTGAAGCTTTCTTT. The rearrangement joins TRBV14 to TRBJ1-1; the D gene is possibly TRBD1 (6 bases). There are 14 residues in the CDR3. The germline gives CDR1 SGHDN, CDR2 FVKESK. Between the trimmed V and J ends, which lost 0 bases and 5 bases, there was a span of 10 bases.